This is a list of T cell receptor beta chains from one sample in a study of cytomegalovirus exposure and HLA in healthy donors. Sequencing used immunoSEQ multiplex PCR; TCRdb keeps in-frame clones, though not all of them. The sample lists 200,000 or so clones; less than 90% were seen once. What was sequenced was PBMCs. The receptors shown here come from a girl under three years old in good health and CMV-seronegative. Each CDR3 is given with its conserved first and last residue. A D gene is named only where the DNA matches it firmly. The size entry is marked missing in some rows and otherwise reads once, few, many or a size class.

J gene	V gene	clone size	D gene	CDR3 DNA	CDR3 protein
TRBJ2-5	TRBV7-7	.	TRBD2	TGTGCTAGCAGCTTTTCCGGGACTAGCCGGGAGACCCAGTACTTC	CASSFSGTSRETQYF
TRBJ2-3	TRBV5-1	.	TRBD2	TGCGCCAGCAGCTTGGGAGCTAGCGGGAGAAATACGCAGTATTTT	CASSLGASGRNTQYF
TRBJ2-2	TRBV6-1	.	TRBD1	TGTGCCAGCAGTGAAGAGGGGACAGGGAACACCGGGGAGCTGTTTTTT	CASSEEGTGNTGELFF
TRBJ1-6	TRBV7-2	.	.	TGTGCCAGCAGCTCACCCACGGGGGTCGGATATTCACCCCTCCACTTT	CASSSPTGVGYSPLHF
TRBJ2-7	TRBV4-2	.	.	TGTGCCAGCAGCCAAGAAAGGGGTGCCGGGACACCCCTTTTCAAGCAGTACTTC	CASSQERGAGTPLFKQYF
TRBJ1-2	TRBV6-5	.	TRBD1	TGTGCCAGCAGTTGGGACAGGGTAAAGGGCTACACCTTC	CASSWDRVKGYTF
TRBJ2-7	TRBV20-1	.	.	TGCAGTGCTAGGAGAGCTGACGAGCAGTACTTC	CSARRADEQYF
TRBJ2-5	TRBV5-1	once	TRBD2	TGCGCCAGCAGCTTGGGGGGGGGACAAGAGACCCAGTACTTC	CASSLGGGQETQYF
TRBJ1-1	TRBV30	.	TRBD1	TGTGCCTGGAGTGTACTTCTCCGGACAGGGGGTGACACTGAAGCTTTCTTT	CAWSVLLRTGGDTEAFF
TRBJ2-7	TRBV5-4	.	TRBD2	TGTGCCAGCAGCTCAGGACTAGCGGGAAGGTACGAGCAGTACTTC	CASSSGLAGRYEQYF
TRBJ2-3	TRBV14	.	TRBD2	TGTGCCAGCAGCCAAGTATACCCTAGCGGGAGAATGCGAGATACGCAGTATTTT	CASSQVYPSGRMRDTQYF
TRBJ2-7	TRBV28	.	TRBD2	TGTGCCAGCACCTCTAGCGGGAGGGCCTACGAGCAGTACTTC	CASTSSGRAYEQYF
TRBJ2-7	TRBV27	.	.	TGTGCCAGCAGTTTGGGCAGGGCCTACGAGCAGTACTTC	CASSLGRAYEQYF
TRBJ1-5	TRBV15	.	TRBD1	TGTGCCACCAGCAGAGGGGACAGGAGCAATCAGCCCCAGCATTTT	CATSRGDRSNQPQHF
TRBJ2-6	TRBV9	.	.	TGTGCCAGCAGCGTATCGGGGGCTGGGGCCAACGTCCTGACTTTC	CASSVSGAGANVLTF
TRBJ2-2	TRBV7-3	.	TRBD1	TGTGCCAGCAGCCAGGGGGTAGGGACCGGGGAGCTGTTTTTT	CASSQGVGTGELFF
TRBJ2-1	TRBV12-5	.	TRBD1	TGTGCTAGTGGTTTCCGGGACAGTCCCTACAATGAGCAGTTCTTC	CASGFRDSPYNEQFF
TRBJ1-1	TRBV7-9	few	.	TGTGCCAGCAGCTTAGGATCCGCAGGTGGAGCTTTCTTT	CASSLGSAGGAFF
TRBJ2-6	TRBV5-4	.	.	TGTGCCAGCAGCTACAGGGAACGCTCTGGGGCCAACGTCCTGACTTTC	CASSYRERSGANVLTF
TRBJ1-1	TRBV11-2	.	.	TGTGCCAGCAGTGCCTCCGGGACAACCAACACTGAAGCTTTCTTT	CASSASGTTNTEAFF
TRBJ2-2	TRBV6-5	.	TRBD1	TGTGCCAGCAGTTACACCGGACAGGGGAAAACCGGGGAGCTGTTTTTT	CASSYTGQGKTGELFF
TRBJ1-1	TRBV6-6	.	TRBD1	TGTGCCAGCAGTTATGGCAGGGGGATGAACACTGAAGCTTTCTTT	CASSYGRGMNTEAFF
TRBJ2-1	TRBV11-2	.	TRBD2	TGTGCCAGCAGCTTCAGCGGGGGGGGGATCCTCAATGAGCAGTTCTTC	CASSFSGGGILNEQFF
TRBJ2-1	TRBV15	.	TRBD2	TGTGCCACCAGCAGAGGACTAGCGGGATACTACAATGAGCAGTTCTTC	CATSRGLAGYYNEQFF
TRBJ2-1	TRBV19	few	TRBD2	TGTGCCAGTAGTGTAACGGGACTAGGGCATGAGCAGTTCTTC	CASSVTGLGHEQFF
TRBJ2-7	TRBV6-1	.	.	TGTGCCAGCAGTGAAGGTCCGAGGAGCGGCCACTACGAGCAGTACTTC	CASSEGPRSGHYEQYF
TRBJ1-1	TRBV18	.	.	TGTGCCAGCTCTCCGTTACAGAACACTGAAGCTTTCTTT	CASSPLQNTEAFF
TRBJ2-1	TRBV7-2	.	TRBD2	TGTGCCAGCAGCTTAGGACTAGCGGTTTACAATGAGCAGTTCTTC	CASSLGLAVYNEQFF
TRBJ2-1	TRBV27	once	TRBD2	TGTGCCAGCAGTGGGGCACTAGCGGGAGGTCAATCCTACAATGAGCAGTTCTTC	CASSGALAGGQSYNEQFF
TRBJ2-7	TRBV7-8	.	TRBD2	TGTGCCAGCAGCTTTCTGGCGGGGGTAGCGGGAGCGAGCGAGCAGTACTTC	CASSFLAGVAGASEQYF
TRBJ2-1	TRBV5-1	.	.	TGCGCCAGCAGCTGGAACAGGAATGAGCAGTTCTTC	CASSWNRNEQFF
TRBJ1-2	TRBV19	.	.	TGTGCCAGTAGTGCGAGAGGTGGAGGCTACACCTTC	CASSARGGGYTF
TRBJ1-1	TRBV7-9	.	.	TGTGCCAGCAGCTTATTCCCCAGGGAAACGACGAACACTGAAGCTTTCTTT	CASSLFPRETTNTEAFF
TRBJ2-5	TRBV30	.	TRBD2	TGTGCCTGGAAACGGACTAGCAGAGAGACCCAGTACTTC	CAWKRTSRETQYF
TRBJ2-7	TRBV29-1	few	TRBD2	TGCAGCGTGCGGACTAGAGCTTACGAGCAGTACTTC	CSVRTRAYEQYF
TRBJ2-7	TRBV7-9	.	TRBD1	TGTGCCAGCAGCTTCGCCGGGACAGGTTACGAGCAGTACTTC	CASSFAGTGYEQYF
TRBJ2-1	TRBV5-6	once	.	TGTGCCAGCAGCGGGCAGGATCCGTCAAGTAACAATGAGCAGTTCTTC	CASSGQDPSSNNEQFF
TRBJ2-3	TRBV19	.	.	TGTGCCAGTAGTATAGTCTCGGGATACACAGATACGCAGTATTTT	CASSIVSGYTDTQYF
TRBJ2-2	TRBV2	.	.	TGTGCCAGCGGCAGGGCGTCGAACACCGGGGAGCTGTTTTTT	CASGRASNTGELFF
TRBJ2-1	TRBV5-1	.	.	TGCGCCAGCAGCTTGGCCGGGACTGGGTACAATGAGCAGTTCTTC	CASSLAGTGYNEQFF
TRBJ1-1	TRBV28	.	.	TGTGCCAGCAGCCCCGGGACAATGCCTGAAGCTTTCTTT	CASSPGTMPEAFF
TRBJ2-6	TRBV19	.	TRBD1	TGTGCCAGTAGTACAGGGACAGGGATTGTTGGGGCCAACGTCCTGACTTTC	CASSTGTGIVGANVLTF
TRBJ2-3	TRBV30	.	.	TGTGCCTGGAGTCTTGGCAGCACAGATACGCAGTATTTT	CAWSLGSTDTQYF
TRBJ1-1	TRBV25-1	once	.	TGTGCCAGCAGTTTTGGGCTGAACACTGAAGCTTTCTTT	CASSFGLNTEAFF
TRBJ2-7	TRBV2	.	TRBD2	TGTGCCAACTCTGGCGGGACTAGCGGGGGGAGCTCCTACGAGCAGTACTTC	CANSGGTSGGSSYEQYF
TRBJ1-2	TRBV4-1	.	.	TGCGCCAGCAGCCGTGACAGTTCGCAGTGGTTCTCCTATGGCTACACCTTC	CASSRDSSQWFSYGYTF
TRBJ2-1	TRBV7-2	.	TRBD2	TGTGCCAGCAGCTTAGAAGCGGGGGGCCTGTTGGGGGAGCAGTTCTTC	CASSLEAGGLLGEQFF
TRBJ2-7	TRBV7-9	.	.	TGTGCCAGCCAATACCACACAGGGCCTTCCTACTCCTACGAGCAGTACTTC	CASQYHTGPSYSYEQYF
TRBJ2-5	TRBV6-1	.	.	TGTGCCAGCAGTGAAACCGCGGGGTGGGAGACCCAGTACTTC	CASSETAGWETQYF
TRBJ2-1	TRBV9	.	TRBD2	TGTGCCAGCAGCGTAGCTAGCGGGAGAATCTACAATGAGCAGTTCTTC	CASSVASGRIYNEQFF
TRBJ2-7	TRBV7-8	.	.	TGTGCCAGCAGCAGAGTAGGTCGGACTACCTACGAGCAGTACTTC	CASSRVGRTTYEQYF